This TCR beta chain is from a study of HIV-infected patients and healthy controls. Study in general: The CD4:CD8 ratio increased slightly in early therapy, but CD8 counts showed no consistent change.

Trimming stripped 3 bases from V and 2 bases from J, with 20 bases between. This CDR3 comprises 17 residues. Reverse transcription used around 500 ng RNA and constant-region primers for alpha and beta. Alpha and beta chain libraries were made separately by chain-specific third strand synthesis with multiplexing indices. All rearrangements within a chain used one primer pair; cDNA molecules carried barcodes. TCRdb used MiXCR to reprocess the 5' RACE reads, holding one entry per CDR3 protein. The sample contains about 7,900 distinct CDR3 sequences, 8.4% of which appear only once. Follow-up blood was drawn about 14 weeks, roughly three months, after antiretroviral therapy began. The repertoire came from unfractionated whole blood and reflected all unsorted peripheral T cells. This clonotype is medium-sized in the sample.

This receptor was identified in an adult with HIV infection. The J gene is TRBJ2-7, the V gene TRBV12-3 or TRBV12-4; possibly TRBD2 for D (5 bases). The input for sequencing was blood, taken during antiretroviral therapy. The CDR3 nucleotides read TGTGCCAGCAGTTTCGGACTCAAAGGCGGACTTCCCTACGAGCAGTACTTC. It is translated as CASSFGLKGGLPYEQYF.